The 23 T cell receptor beta chains given below trace back to one sample, sequenced in a study of graft-versus-host responses after intestinal transplantation. Method: immunoSEQ multiplex PCR; TCRdb's copy keeps in-frame clones and lacks some. The sample lists roughly 25,000 clones, around 78% seen once, with 0.95% to 1.3% in the top ten. The input for sequencing was PBMCs, taken approximately four weeks after intestinal transplant. Every receptor here comes from a human patient who received an intestinal transplant, so some T cells may come from the graft donor.

V and J are TRBV6-5 and TRBJ1-1; TRBD1 agrees at 7 bases. CDR1 is MNHEY and CDR2 is SVGAGI in the germline V gene. CDR3 size: 13 residues. Trimming removed 8 bases from V and 6 bases from J; junction bases left unmatched: 9. The CDR3 sequence: CASSARTGAEAFF. The CDR3 DNA follows: TGTGCCAGCTCCGCTCGGACAGGAGCTGAAGCTTTCTTT.

The chain combines TRBV5-1 with TRBJ2-1; D unresolved. Germline CDR1 is SGHRS and CDR2 is YFSETQ. This CDR3 has 11 amino acids. V gave up 0 bases and J gave up 10 bases, with 5 bases separating them. The CDR3 DNA reads as TGCGCCAGCAGCTTGGGGCAGGAGCAGTTCTTC. Protein: CASSLGQEQFF.

The rearrangement joins TRBV5-1 to TRBJ2-3, with D perhaps TRBD1 or TRBD2 (6 bases each). V was trimmed by 0 bases and J by 1 base, leaving 9 bases between them. The CDR3 loop spans 15 amino acids. The germline V gene has CDR1 SGHRS and CDR2 YFSETQ. The CDR3 region has the DNA TGCGCCAGCAGCTTGGACAGGGAGGGCACAGATACGCAGTATTTT. Its translation: CASSLDREGTDTQYF. Filled out from reference TRBV5-1 and TRBJ2-3, the complete variable domain reads KAGVTQTPRYLIKTRGQQVTLSCSPISGHRSVSWYQQTPGQGLQFLFEYFSETQRNKGNFPGRFSGRQFSNSRSEMNVSTLELGDSALYLCASSLDREGTDTQYFGPGTRLTVL.

The chain combines TRBV7-9 with TRBJ2-7; D is perhaps TRBD1 or TRBD2 (7 bases each). Germline values: CDR1 SEHNR, CDR2 FQNEAQ (reference sequence). The V and J ends lost 8 bases and 2 bases respectively, with 16 bases between them. CDR3 length: 14 amino acids. The CDR3 loop reads CASSGGRGPYEQYF. In DNA, the CDR3 is TGTGCCAGCTCCGGGGGGAGGGGGCCCTACGAGCAGTACTTC.

The J gene is TRBJ2-3, the V gene TRBV6-5, with D tentatively TRBD2 (6 bases). The V gene lost 6 bases and the J gene lost 0 bases, with 10 bases spanning the gap. The germline V gene has CDR1 MNHEY and CDR2 SVGAGI. The CDR3 contains 14 residues. CDR3 amino acids: CASSRDFSTDTQYF. CDR3 DNA: TGTGCCAGCAGCCGGGACTTTAGCACAGATACGCAGTATTTT.

This chain joins TRBV28 and TRBJ1-5; 7 bases agree with TRBD1. Germline V CDR1 and CDR2: MDHEN, SYDVKM. The CDR3 extends over 16 amino acids. J gave up 0 bases and V 4 bases, and 6 bases lay outside the gene matches. The CDR3 DNA is TGTGCCAGCAGTTCTCCGACAGGGTATAGCAATCAGCCCCAGCATTTT. Its protein is CASSSPTGYSNQPQHF.

The genes are TRBV28 and TRBJ2-7, with TRBD2 identical over 8 bases. J was trimmed by 5 bases and V by 6 bases; bases with no gene match: 9. Germline V lookup: CDR1 MDHEN, CDR2 SYDVKM. CDR3 length: 14 amino acids. CDR3 nucleotide sequence: TGTGCCAGCAGCCCGACTAGCGAACGGGACGAGCAGTACTTC. It is translated as CASSPTSERDEQYF.

This clone has a handful of counts. The J gene is TRBJ2-3, the V gene TRBV7-9; perhaps TRBD1 as D (6 bases). The CDR3 runs to 11 residues. CDR1 and CDR2 from the germline V gene are SEHNR and FQNEAQ (reference sequence). Deletions cut 8 bases from V and 4 bases from J, with 7 bases between. CDR3 protein: CASGGPDTQYF. The CDR3, as DNA: TGTGCCAGCGGGGGCCCAGATACGCAGTATTTT.

The rearrangement uses TRBV4-2 and TRBJ2-5; 9 nucleotides match TRBD1. CDR1 and CDR2 (germline): LGHNA, YNFKEQ. CDR3 length equals 17 residues. The J segment lost 0 bases and the V segment lost 1 base, leaving 6 bases of the junction unmatched. CDR3 bases: TGTGCCAGCAGCCAAGGGACAGGGGCCTACAACCAAGAGACCCAGTACTTC. Its translation: CASSQGTGAYNQETQYF.

The chain employs TRBV2 and TRBJ2-7, with D possibly matching TRBD1 (7 bases). The germline V gene encodes CDR1 SNHLY and CDR2 FYNNEI. The CDR3 covers 13 residues. Trimming removed 3 bases from V and 7 bases from J, with 13 bases in between. As DNA, the CDR3 is TGTGCCAGCAGTGACACAGGGGAGGAAGAGCAGTACTTC. Its translation is CASSDTGEEEQYF.

The rearrangement joins TRBV10-3 to TRBJ2-1, with TRBD2 identical over 10 bases. Germline CDR1 reads ENHRY; CDR2 reads SYGVKD. Germline trimming cut 0 bases from V and 10 bases from J; bases unmatched to any gene: 12. The CDR3 runs 17 residues. CDR3 DNA sequence: TGTGCCATCAGTGAGTCGACGGGGGCTAGCGGGAGTTGGGAGCAGTTCTTC. Its translation is CAISESTGASGSWEQFF.

This clone is a singleton in its sample. The chain employs TRBV10-3 and TRBJ1-4, with D perhaps matching TRBD1 (5 bases). CDR3 length: 13 residues. Germline CDR1 ENHRY, CDR2 SYGVKD. Deletions cut 4 bases from V and 7 bases from J, with 10 bases between. As DNA, the CDR3 is TGTGCCATCAGTGTTGACAGACTTGAAAAACTGTTTTTT. This gives the protein CAISVDRLEKLFF.

A few counts support this clone. The CDR3 region is CASRPIRGRGNTEAFF. In DNA, the CDR3 is TGTGCCAGCAGACCAATAAGGGGGCGCGGGAACACTGAAGCTTTCTTT. The V and J genes are TRBV11-2 and TRBJ1-1; TRBD1 aligns across 7 bases. The J segment lost 1 base and the V segment lost 6 bases, leaving 11 bases of the junction unmatched. The CDR3 runs 16 residues. Germline V gene data show CDR1 as SGHAT and CDR2 as FQNNGV. Combining the CDR3 with reference TRBV11-2 and TRBJ1-1 gives the whole variable domain EAGVAQSPRYKIIEKRQSVAFWCNPISGHATLYWYQQILGQGPKLLIQFQNNGVVDDSQLPKDRFSAERLKGVDSTLKIQPAKLEDSAVYLCASRPIRGRGNTEAFFGQGTRLTVV.

The chain joins TRBV10-1 to TRBJ2-1, with 10 bases aligning to TRBD2. J gave up 7 bases and V 5 bases, and 2 bases lay outside the gene matches. This CDR3 spans 13 amino acids. Germline V gene sequence: CDR1 WNHNN, CDR2 SYGVQD (reference sequence). CDR3 bases: TGCGCCAGCAGTCGGACTAGCGGTAATGAGCAGTTCTTC. Translating gives CASSRTSGNEQFF.

The chain employs TRBV2 and TRBJ1-2; TRBD1 matches 8 bases. V lost 4 bases to trimming and J lost 5 bases; unmatched junction nucleotides: 9. This CDR3 has 15 amino acids. Germline V gene lookup returns CDR1 SNHLY and CDR2 FYNNEI. The CDR3 sequence: CASSGTGRSGYGYTF. The DNA of the CDR3 is TGTGCCAGCAGTGGGACAGGGCGCTCAGGATATGGCTACACCTTC. Full variable domain (outside the CDR3, taken from reference TRBV2 and TRBJ1-2): EPEVTQTPSHQVTQMGQEVILRCVPISNHLYFYWYRQILGQKVEFLVSFYNNEISEKSEIFDDQFSVERPDGSNFTLKIRSTKLEDSAMYFCASSGTGRSGYGYTFGSGTRLTVV.

The sample holds a few counts of this clone. This chain links TRBV28 with TRBJ1-2; 8 bases map to TRBD1. J was trimmed by 4 bases and V by 1 base; bases with no gene match: 5. CDR3 length equals 15 residues. CDR1 and CDR2 from the germline V gene are MDHEN and SYDVKM. The CDR3 nucleotides are TGTGCCAGCAGTTTATCAGGGGGCGGGAGCTATGGCTACACCTTC. Amino acids: CASSLSGGGSYGYTF.

This chain connects TRBV9 to TRBJ1-2, with TRBD1 identical over 11 bases. The trim removed 4 bases at V and 4 bases at J, leaving 6 bases unmatched. The V gene's germline CDR1 is SGDLS and CDR2 YYNGEE. CDR3 size: 15 residues. This CDR3 is CASSLGTGGFYGYTF. In nucleotides, the CDR3 is TGTGCCAGCAGCCTGGGGACAGGGGGATTCTATGGCTACACCTTC.

The rearrangement uses TRBV29-1 and TRBJ2-7; D is undetermined. V dropped 5 bases and J dropped 5 bases, with 7 bases sitting between them. Germline-derived CDR1 and CDR2 are SQVTM and ANQGSEA. The CDR3 consists of 10 residues. Written as DNA, the CDR3 is TGCAGCGTTAGTAATCACGAGCAGTACTTC. This encodes CSVSNHEQYF.

J is TRBJ2-7 and V is TRBV6-5; D remains ambiguous. V shed 0 bases and J shed 7 bases, with 4 bases lying between them. Germline values: CDR1 MNHEY, CDR2 SVGAGI. The CDR3 sequence is 11 residues long. The CDR3 DNA follows: TGTGCCAGCAGTTACTCAGGAGAGCAGTACTTC. It yields the protein CASSYSGEQYF.

Written as DNA, the CDR3 is TGCGCCAGCAGCCCTGGACAGGGGGCGGACGAGCAGTACTTC. Its protein product is CASSPGQGADEQYF. The J gene is TRBJ2-5, the V gene TRBV4-1; TRBD1 matches 11 bases. TRBJ2-7 explains the end of the DNA better; the J call may be wrong. Germline V CDR1 and CDR2: MGHRA, YSYEKL. CDR3 size: 14 residues.

The chain couples TRBV28 to TRBJ2-7, with a possible D match to TRBD1 (5 bases). This CDR3 contains 13 residues. The V and J ends lost 7 bases and 6 bases respectively, with 16 bases between them. Germline-derived CDR1 and CDR2 are MDHEN and SYDVKM. The DNA of the CDR3 is TGTGCCAGCACCATAGGGGATCTCGGCGAGCAGTACTTC. Amino acids: CASTIGDLGEQYF.

This clone has just a few counts. This rearrangement joins TRBV10-3 to TRBJ1-1; possible D gene TRBD1, 5 bases. The germline gives CDR1 ENHRY, CDR2 SYGVKD. V was shortened by 0 bases and J by 7 bases, with 12 bases between the two germline ends. The CDR3 has 14 amino acids. CDR3 in amino acids: CAISESWGNGEAFF. For the CDR3, the DNA is TGTGCCATCAGTGAGTCGTGGGGGAACGGTGAAGCTTTCTTT.

This clone has a handful of counts. The chain combines TRBV9 with TRBJ2-2; D is undetermined. The CDR3 runs 13 residues. Germline V gene lookup returns CDR1 SGDLS and CDR2 YYNGEE. V shed 3 bases and J shed 4 bases, with 7 bases lying between them. The CDR3 DNA follows: TGTGCCAGCAGCGCGATGGGCACCGGGGAGCTGTTTTTT. This translates into CASSAMGTGELFF. The whole variable domain, remainder taken from reference TRBV9 and TRBJ2-2, is DSGVTQTPKHLITATGQRVTLRCSPRSGDLSVYWYQQSLDQGLQFLIQYYNGEERAKGNILERFSAQQFPDLHSELNLSSLELGDSALYFCASSAMGTGELFFGEGSRLTVL.